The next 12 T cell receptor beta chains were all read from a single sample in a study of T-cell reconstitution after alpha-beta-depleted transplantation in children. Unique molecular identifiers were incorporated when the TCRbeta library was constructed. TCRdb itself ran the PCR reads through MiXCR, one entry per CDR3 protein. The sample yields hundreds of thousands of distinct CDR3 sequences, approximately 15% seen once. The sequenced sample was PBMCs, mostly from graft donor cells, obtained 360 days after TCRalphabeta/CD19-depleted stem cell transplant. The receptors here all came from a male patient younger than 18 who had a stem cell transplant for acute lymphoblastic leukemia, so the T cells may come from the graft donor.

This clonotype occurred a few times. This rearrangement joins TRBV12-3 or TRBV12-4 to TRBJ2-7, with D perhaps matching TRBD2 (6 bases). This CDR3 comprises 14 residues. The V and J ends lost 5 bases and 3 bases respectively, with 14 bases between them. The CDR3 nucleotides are TGTGCCAGCAGTCCCGTGGGACTCCACTACGAGCAGTACTTC. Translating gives CASSPVGLHYEQYF.

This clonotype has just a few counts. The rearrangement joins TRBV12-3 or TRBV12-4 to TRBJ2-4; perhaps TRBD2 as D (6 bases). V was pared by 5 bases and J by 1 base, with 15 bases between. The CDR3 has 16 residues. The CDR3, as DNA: TGTGCCAGCAGTAACTCCGGGGGATCGGCCAAAAACATTCAGTACTTC. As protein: CASSNSGGSAKNIQYF.

The CDR3 region has the DNA TGTGCCAGCAGCGTAGCGGGACAGGGGCGGGTCTATGGCTACACCTTC. Protein product: CASSVAGQGRVYGYTF. This sequence joins TRBV9 and TRBJ1-2; the match to TRBD1 covers 10 bases. V was clipped by 0 bases and J by 4 bases; unmatched bases: 6. This CDR3 has 16 residues. The germline V gene encodes CDR1 SGDLS and CDR2 YYNGEE.

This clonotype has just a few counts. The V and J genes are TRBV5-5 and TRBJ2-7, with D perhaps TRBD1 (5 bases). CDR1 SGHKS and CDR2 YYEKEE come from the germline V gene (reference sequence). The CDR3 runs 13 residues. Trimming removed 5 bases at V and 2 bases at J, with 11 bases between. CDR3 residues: CASRSTVAYEQYF. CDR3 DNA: TGTGCCAGCAGATCGACAGTGGCCTACGAGCAGTACTTC.

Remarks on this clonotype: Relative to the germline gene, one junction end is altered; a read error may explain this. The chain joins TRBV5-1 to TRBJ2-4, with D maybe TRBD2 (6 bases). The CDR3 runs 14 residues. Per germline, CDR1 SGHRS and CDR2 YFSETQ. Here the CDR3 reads CASSNKGGALIWHF. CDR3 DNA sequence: TGCGCCAGCAGCAACAAGGGCGGGGCCCTCATCTGGCACTTC. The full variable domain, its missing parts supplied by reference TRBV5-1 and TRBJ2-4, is KAGVTQTPRYLIKTRGQQVTLSCSPISGHRSVSWYQQTPGQGLQFLFEYFSETQRNKGNFPGRFSGRQFSNSRSEMNVSTLELGDSALYLCASSNKGGALIWHFGAGTRLSVL.

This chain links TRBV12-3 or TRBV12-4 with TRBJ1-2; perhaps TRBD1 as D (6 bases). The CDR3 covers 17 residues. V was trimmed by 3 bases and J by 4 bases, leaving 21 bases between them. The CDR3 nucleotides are TGTGCCAGCAGTTTTACCCGACAGGCCACGCGCACCTATGGCTACACCTTC. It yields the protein CASSFTRQATRTYGYTF.

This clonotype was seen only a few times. The CDR3 DNA reads as TGTGCCAGTAGTGCCGAACCTAGCGGGACTCTCTACAATGAGCAGTTCTTC. Protein product: CASSAEPSGTLYNEQFF. The J gene is TRBJ2-1, the V gene TRBV19; TRBD2 aligns across 9 bases. The V gene's germline CDR1 is LNHDA and CDR2 SQIVND (reference sequence). CDR3 length: 17 amino acids. The J segment lost 3 bases and the V segment lost 5 bases, leaving 11 bases of the junction unmatched.

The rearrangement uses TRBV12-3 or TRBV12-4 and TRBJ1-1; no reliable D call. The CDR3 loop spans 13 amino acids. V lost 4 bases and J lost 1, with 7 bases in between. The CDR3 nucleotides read TGTGCCAGCAGTTATACCCCGAACACTGAAGCTTTCTTT. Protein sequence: CASSYTPNTEAFF.

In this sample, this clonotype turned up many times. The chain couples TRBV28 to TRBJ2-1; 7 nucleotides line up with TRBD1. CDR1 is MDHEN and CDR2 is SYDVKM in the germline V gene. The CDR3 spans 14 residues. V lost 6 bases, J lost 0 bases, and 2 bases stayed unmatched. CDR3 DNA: TGTGCCAGCAGACGGGACAGCTCCTACAATGAGCAGTTCTTC. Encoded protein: CASRRDSSYNEQFF.

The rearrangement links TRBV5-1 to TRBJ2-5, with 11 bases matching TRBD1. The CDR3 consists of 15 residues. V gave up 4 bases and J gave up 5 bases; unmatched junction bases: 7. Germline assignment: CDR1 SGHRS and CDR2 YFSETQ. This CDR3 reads CASSGGGTGGETQYF. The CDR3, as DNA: TGCGCCAGCAGCGGTGGAGGGACAGGGGGGGAGACCCAGTACTTC.

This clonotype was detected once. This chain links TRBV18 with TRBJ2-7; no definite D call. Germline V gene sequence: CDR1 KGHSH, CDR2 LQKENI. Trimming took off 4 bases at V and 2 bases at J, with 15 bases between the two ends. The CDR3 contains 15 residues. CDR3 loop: CASSHNRADPYEQYF. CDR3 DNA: TGTGCCAGCTCACATAATAGGGCGGACCCCTACGAGCAGTACTTC.

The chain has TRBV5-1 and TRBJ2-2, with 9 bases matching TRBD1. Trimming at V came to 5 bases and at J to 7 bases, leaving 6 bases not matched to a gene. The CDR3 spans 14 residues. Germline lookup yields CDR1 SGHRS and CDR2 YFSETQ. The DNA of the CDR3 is TGCGCCAGCAGTACACAGGGGGCGAGCGGGGAGCTGTTTTTT. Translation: CASSTQGASGELFF.